One and the same sample provided the 25 T cell receptor beta chains below, sequenced in a study of blood T cell repertoires in COVID-19. Only in-frame clones appear in the TCRdb table, and some are missing; sequencing was by immunoSEQ multiplex PCR. Among 150,000 to 180,000 clones listed, 70% to 85% were seen once. Sequencing was done on a sample of peripheral blood. The origin of the receptors is a woman aged 55-75 years with acute or convalescent COVID-19.

The rearrangement links TRBV13 to TRBJ1-3; D may be TRBD1 (6 bases). V dropped 5 bases and J dropped 3 bases, with 23 bases sitting between them. From germline, CDR1 is PRHDT and CDR2 FYEKMQ (reference sequence). The CDR3 runs to 18 residues. In DNA, the CDR3 is TGTGCCAGCAGCGAAGGACAGCCCTTACTTTCTAATGGAAACACCATATATTTT. Amino acids: CASSEGQPLLSNGNTIYF.

V usage is TRBV7-3 and J usage is TRBJ1-1; TRBD1 might be the D (6 bases). The germline V gene has CDR1 SGHTA and CDR2 FQGTGA. The CDR3 covers 13 residues. V was cut by 5 bases and J by 6 bases, with 13 bases left in between. The CDR3 protein is CASSTRQVPEAFF. CDR3 DNA sequence: TGTGCCAGCAGCACCCGACAGGTACCTGAAGCTTTCTTT.

The chain is built from TRBV5-1 and TRBJ1-2; D gene uncertain. CDR1 SGHRS and CDR2 YFSETQ come from the germline V gene. The CDR3 consists of 13 residues. Between the trimmed V and J ends, which lost 6 bases and 3 bases, there was a span of 12 bases. The CDR3 DNA follows: TGCGCCAGCAATTCGGGTGTCGACTATGGCTACACCTTC. Protein sequence: CASNSGVDYGYTF.

The chain links TRBV30 to TRBJ1-1, with 7 bases matching TRBD1. CDR3 length: 14 amino acids. The V gene's germline CDR1 is GTSNPN and CDR2 SVGIG (reference sequence). After removal of 5 bases from V and 5 bases from J, the junction contained 11 bases not matched to a gene. The CDR3 bases are TGTGCCTGGCAATCTCATCAGGGGGTAACTGAAGCTTTCTTT. It encodes CAWQSHQGVTEAFF.

The rearrangement links TRBV4-1 to TRBJ2-6, with D perhaps matching TRBD2 (5 bases). Trimming cost V 0 bases and J 2 bases, with 8 bases left between them. The V gene's germline CDR1 is MGHRA and CDR2 YSYEKL. There are 16 residues in the CDR3. CDR3 DNA sequence: TGCGCCAGCAGCCAAGATCCGAGGGCTGGGGCCAACGTCCTGACTTTC. Its protein product is CASSQDPRAGANVLTF.

The chain couples TRBV9 to TRBJ2-1, with TRBD2 matching 8 bases. This CDR3 has 18 amino acids. Unmatched junction bases numbered 8, after V lost 0 bases and J lost 0 bases. CDR1 is SGDLS and CDR2 is YYNGEE in the germline V gene. CDR3 sequence reads: CASSVVPVSGVSYNEQFF. The CDR3 region has the DNA TGTGCCAGCAGCGTAGTCCCGGTTAGCGGGGTCTCCTACAATGAGCAGTTCTTC.

This sequence joins TRBV7-9 and TRBJ1-1, with D possibly being TRBD1 (6 bases). This CDR3 is built from 15 residues. V gave up 1 base and J gave up 3 bases, with 12 bases separating them. Germline CDR1 is SEHNR and CDR2 is FQNEAQ (reference sequence). CDR3 region: CASSLGGGLYTEAFF. CDR3 DNA: TGTGCCAGCAGCTTAGGCGGGGGGCTGTACACTGAAGCTTTCTTT.

This chain links TRBV19 with TRBJ1-2, with 10 bases fitting TRBD1. This CDR3 has 16 amino acids. Germline CDR1 is LNHDA and CDR2 is SQIVND (reference sequence). The V segment lost 3 bases and the J segment 1 base; nucleotides outside the gene matches: 5. CDR3 sequence (DNA): TGTGCCAGTAGTATCGCCGGGACAGGGGTTAACTATGGCTACACCTTC. Translation: CASSIAGTGVNYGYTF.

The CDR3 DNA sequence: TGCAGCGTTACTGTCGGGGGCTACACCTTC. This codes for CSVTVGGYTF. The chain couples TRBV29-1 to TRBJ1-2, with D hard to call. Germline V CDR1 and CDR2: SQVTM, ANQGSEA. The CDR3 extends over 10 amino acids. The ends were cut back, 5 bases at V and 8 bases at J, with 9 bases in the middle.

The chain carries TRBV19 and TRBJ1-1; a weak D match, TRBD1 (6 bases). In germline, CDR1 is LNHDA, CDR2 SQIVND (reference sequence). Trimming took off 8 bases at V and 0 bases at J, with 16 bases between the two ends. The CDR3 sequence is 15 residues long. The CDR3 sequence: CASRGGPGLNTEAFF. CDR3 coding DNA: TGTGCCAGTCGCGGGGGGCCTGGGTTGAACACTGAAGCTTTCTTT.

The chain recombines TRBV4-1 with TRBJ2-7; D uncertain. Germline CDR1 MGHRA, CDR2 YSYEKL. The germline V and J ends were trimmed by 2 bases and 3 bases, with 8 bases remaining between them. The CDR3 has 13 residues. DNA for the CDR3: TGCGCCAGCAGCCAACCCCACTTCTACGAGCAGTACTTC. Translation gives CASSQPHFYEQYF.

This sequence joins TRBV6-5 and TRBJ1-1; 7 nucleotides line up with TRBD1. The CDR3 covers 15 residues. V was pared by 3 bases and J by 6 bases, with 10 bases of the junction left unmatched. The germline gives CDR1 MNHEY, CDR2 SVGAGI. This CDR3 is CASSYLQGNGAEAFF. CDR3 sequence (DNA): TGTGCCAGCAGTTATTTACAGGGGAATGGAGCTGAAGCTTTCTTT.

V gene TRBV10-1 combines with J gene TRBJ1-2, with D hard to call. Germline values: CDR1 WNHNN, CDR2 SYGVQD (reference sequence). V lost 0 bases, J lost 8 bases, and 13 bases lay in between. There are 14 residues in the CDR3. The CDR3 coding sequence is TGCGCCAGCAGTGAGTCGAGGCTCCCGGGGGGCTACACCTTC. It is translated as CASSESRLPGGYTF.

J is TRBJ2-7 and V is TRBV5-1, with 7 bases matching TRBD1. CDR3 size: 16 residues. The V gene's germline CDR1 is SGHRS and CDR2 YFSETQ. With 0 bases clipped from V and 3 bases from J, the junction kept 9 bases outside the gene matches. DNA for the CDR3: TGCGCCAGCAGCTTGGATTGGGACAGACCGTTCTACGAGCAGTACTTC. It translates to CASSLDWDRPFYEQYF. The entire variable domain, with the rest obtained from reference TRBV5-1 and TRBJ2-7, is as follows: KAGVTQTPRYLIKTRGQQVTLSCSPISGHRSVSWYQQTPGQGLQFLFEYFSETQRNKGNFPGRFSGRQFSNSRSEMNVSTLELGDSALYLCASSLDWDRPFYEQYFGPGTRLTVT.

This chain links TRBV6-5 with TRBJ1-2; D is uncertain. CDR1 and CDR2 from the germline V gene are MNHEY and SVGAGI. The CDR3 spans 13 residues. Deletions cut 7 bases from V and 4 bases from J, with 13 bases between. This CDR3 is CASKPSHSYGYTF. Here the CDR3 DNA reads TGTGCCAGCAAACCCTCCCACAGCTATGGCTACACCTTC.

The chain couples TRBV5-1 to TRBJ2-1; TRBD2 agrees at 7 bases. CDR3 size: 15 residues. V dropped 2 bases and J dropped 0; count of bases not matched to a gene: 2. Germline loops: CDR1 SGHRS, CDR2 YFSETQ. This chain's CDR3 is CASSLSGDSYNEQFF. The DNA of the CDR3 is TGCGCCAGCAGCTTAAGCGGGGACTCCTACAATGAGCAGTTCTTC.

This rearrangement joins TRBV14 to TRBJ1-2, with a possible D match to TRBD1 (5 bases). The CDR3 spans 14 residues. The V gene's germline CDR1 is SGHDN and CDR2 FVKESK. Trimming shortened V by 4 bases and J by 4 bases, and 13 bases separated the two germline ends. Here the CDR3 DNA reads TGTGCCAGCAGCCCACAGGTCTCGGTCTATGGCTACACCTTC. Its translation: CASSPQVSVYGYTF.

The V call is TRBV6-5, the J call TRBJ2-7, with D possibly being TRBD1 (5 bases). The germline V gene has CDR1 MNHEY and CDR2 SVGAGI. The V gene lost 11 bases and the J gene lost 0 bases, with 17 bases spanning the gap. The length of the CDR3 is 14 residues. CDR3 in amino acids: CAARGAQSSYEQYF. The CDR3 coding sequence is TGTGCCGCGCGTGGGGCGCAGAGCTCCTACGAGCAGTACTTC.

This sequence joins TRBV6-5 and TRBJ2-7; 10 bases agree with TRBD2. CDR1 is MNHEY, CDR2 SVGAGI, per germline. V lost 3 bases and J lost 10; bases outside the gene matches: 15. The CDR3 contains 16 residues. This chain's CDR3 is CASSYPPVIAGGSQYV. DNA of the CDR3: TGTGCCAGCAGTTATCCCCCAGTGATAGCGGGGGGCTCCCAGTACGTC.

This clone was counted once. The chain joins TRBV11-2 to TRBJ1-1; D perhaps matches TRBD1 (5 bases). Deletions cut 5 bases from V and 1 base from J, with 8 bases between. The CDR3 has 13 residues. Germline V gives CDR1 SGHAT, CDR2 FQNNGV. CDR3 protein: CASSVTENTEAFF. In DNA form, the CDR3 reads TGTGCCAGCAGCGTGACAGAGAACACTGAAGCTTTCTTT. The entire variable domain, with the rest obtained from reference TRBV11-2 and TRBJ1-1, is as follows: EAGVAQSPRYKIIEKRQSVAFWCNPISGHATLYWYQQILGQGPKLLIQFQNNGVVDDSQLPKDRFSAERLKGVDSTLKIQPAKLEDSAVYLCASSVTENTEAFFGQGTRLTVV.

The chain combines TRBV5-1 with TRBJ2-4; D is unresolved. The germline gives CDR1 SGHRS, CDR2 YFSETQ. This CDR3 is built from 15 residues. The V end was cut by 5 bases, the J end by 0 bases, with 12 bases between. CDR3 bases: TGCGCCAGCAGTTTCACAGCCCTAGCCAAAAACATTCAGTACTTC. Translated: CASSFTALAKNIQYF.

The chain carries TRBV11-3 and TRBJ2-1, with 7 bases matching TRBD2. CDR1 is SGHNT, CDR2 YENEEA, per germline. This CDR3 is 13 amino acids long. The V and J ends lost 6 bases and 3 bases, in that order; junction bases with no gene match: 2. The chain's CDR3 is CASSRDYYNEQFF. CDR3 sequence (DNA): TGTGCCAGCAGTCGGGACTACTACAATGAGCAGTTCTTC. The complete variable domain, with remaining parts taken from reference TRBV11-3 and TRBJ2-1, reads EAGVVQSPRYKIIEKKQPVAFWCNPISGHNTLYWYLQNLGQGPELLIRYENEEAVDDSQLPKDRFSAERLKGVDSTLKIQPAELGDSAVYLCASSRDYYNEQFFGPGTRLTVL.

The gene calls are TRBV10-1 and TRBJ1-3; D unclear. The V and J ends lost 2 bases and 0 bases respectively, with 8 bases between them. Germline CDR1 and CDR2: WNHNN and SYGVQD (reference sequence). The CDR3 length is 15 residues. CDR3 region: CASSESLNSGNTIYF. The DNA for the CDR3 is TGCGCCAGCAGTGAGAGTCTAAACTCTGGAAACACCATATATTTT.

This clone has just one count. The chain uses TRBV9 and TRBJ1-4, with 9 bases fitting TRBD1. The CDR3 has 16 residues. Trimming at V came to 5 bases and at J to 8 bases, leaving 13 bases not matched to a gene. Germline V gene sequence: CDR1 SGDLS, CDR2 YYNGEE. CDR3 amino acids: CASSVTPGTGNEKLFF. CDR3 in DNA: TGTGCCAGCAGTGTTACTCCCGGGACAGGGAACGAAAAACTGTTTTTT.

This sequence joins TRBV5-4 and TRBJ1-3; no definite D call. V was trimmed by 2 bases and J by 0 bases, leaving 6 bases between them. From germline, CDR1 is SGHNT and CDR2 YYREEE (reference sequence). This CDR3 is 14 amino acids long. CDR3 in amino acids: CASSFGSSGNTIYF. The CDR3 DNA sequence: TGTGCCAGCAGCTTTGGGAGCTCTGGAAACACCATATATTTT. Full variable domain (remainder filled in from reference TRBV5-4 and TRBJ1-3): ETGVTQSPTHLIKTRGQQVTLRCSSQSGHNTVSWYQQALGQGPQFIFQYYREEENGRGNFPPRFSGLQFPNYSSELNVNALELDDSALYLCASSFGSSGNTIYFGEGSWLTVV.